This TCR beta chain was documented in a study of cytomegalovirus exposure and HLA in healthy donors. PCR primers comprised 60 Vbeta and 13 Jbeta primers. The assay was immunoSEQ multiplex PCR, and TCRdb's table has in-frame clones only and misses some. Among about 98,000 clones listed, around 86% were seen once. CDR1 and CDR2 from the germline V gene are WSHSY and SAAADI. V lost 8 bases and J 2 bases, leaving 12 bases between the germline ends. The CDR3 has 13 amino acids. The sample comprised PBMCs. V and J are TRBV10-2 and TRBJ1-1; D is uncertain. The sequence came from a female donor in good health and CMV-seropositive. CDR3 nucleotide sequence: TGCGCCAGCGGAGAGCCCTTTAACACTGAAGCTTTCTTT. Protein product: CASGEPFNTEAFF.